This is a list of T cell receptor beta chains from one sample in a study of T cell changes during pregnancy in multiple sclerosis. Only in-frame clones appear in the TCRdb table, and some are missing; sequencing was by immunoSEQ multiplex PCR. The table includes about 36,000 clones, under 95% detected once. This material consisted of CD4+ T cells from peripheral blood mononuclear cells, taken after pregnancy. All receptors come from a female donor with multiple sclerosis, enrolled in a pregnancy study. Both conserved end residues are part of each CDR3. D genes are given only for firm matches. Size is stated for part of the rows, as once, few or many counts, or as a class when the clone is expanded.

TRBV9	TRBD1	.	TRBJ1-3	CASSVWDRGSSTIYF	TGTGCCAGCAGCGTCTGGGACAGGGGGTCGAGCACCATATATTTT
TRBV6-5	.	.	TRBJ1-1	CASSPPQGTEAFF	TGTGCCAGCAGTCCCCCCCAGGGCACTGAAGCTTTCTTT
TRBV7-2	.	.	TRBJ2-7	CASSLGSTARDTHYEQYF	TGTGCCAGCAGCTTGGGATCCACGGCCCGGGACACACACTACGAGCAGTACTTC
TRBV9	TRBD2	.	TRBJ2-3	CASSPRGGSTDTQYF	TGTGCCAGCAGCCCCCGCGGGGGAAGCACAGATACGCAGTATTTT
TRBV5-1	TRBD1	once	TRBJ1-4	CASSLGYGTGGPTEKLFF	TGCGCCAGCAGCTTGGGCTACGGGACAGGGGGCCCTACTGAAAAACTGTTTTTT
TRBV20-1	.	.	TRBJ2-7	CSASRVREQYF	TGCAGTGCTAGCAGGGTTCGCGAGCAGTACTTC
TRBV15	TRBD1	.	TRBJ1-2	CATSRSGGTDYGHTF	TGTGCCACCAGCAGGTCAGGGGGAACGGACTATGGCCACACCTTC
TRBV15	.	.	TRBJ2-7	CATSRVRAGTYEQYF	TGTGCCACCAGCAGAGTGAGGGCTGGGACCTACGAGCAGTACTTC
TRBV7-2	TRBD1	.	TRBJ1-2	CASSLGQSYGYTF	TGTGCCAGCAGCCTGGGACAGTCCTATGGCTACACCTTC
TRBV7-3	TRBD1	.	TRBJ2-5	CASSLTGTGGRETQYF	TGTGCCAGCAGCTTAACCGGGACAGGGGGCCGGGAGACCCAGTACTTC
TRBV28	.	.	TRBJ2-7	CASSLRRGEQYF	TGTGCCAGCAGTTTACGGCGGGGCGAGCAGTACTTC
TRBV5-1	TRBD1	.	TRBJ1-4	CASSLRQGNEKLFF	TGCGCCAGCAGCCTCCGACAGGGAAATGAAAAACTGTTTTTT
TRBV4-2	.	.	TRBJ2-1	CASSSGGVGEQFF	TGTGCCAGCAGCTCCGGCGGGGTGGGGGAGCAGTTCTTC
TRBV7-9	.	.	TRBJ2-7	CASSLGVNEQYF	TGTGCCAGCAGCTTAGGCGTGAACGAGCAGTACTTC
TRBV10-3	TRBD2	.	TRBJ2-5	CAISIPGTSGVEETQYF	TGTGCCATCAGTATACCCGGGACTAGCGGGGTGGAGGAGACCCAGTACTTC
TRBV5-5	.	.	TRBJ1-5	CASSLDLSNQPQHF	TGTGCCAGCAGCTTGGATCTGAGCAATCAGCCCCAGCATTTT
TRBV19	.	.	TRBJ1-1	CASSIRTAGGTEAFF	TGTGCCAGTAGTATACGGACAGCTGGGGGCACTGAAGCTTTCTTT
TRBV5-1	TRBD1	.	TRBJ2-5	CASSSGTGPETQYF	TGCGCCAGCAGCTCCGGGACAGGGCCGGAGACCCAGTACTTC
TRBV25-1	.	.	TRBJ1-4	CASSGRGPNEKLFF	TGTGCCAGCAGTGGCAGGGGCCCTAATGAAAAACTGTTTTTT
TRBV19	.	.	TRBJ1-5	CASSIDRGGNQPQHF	TGTGCCAGTAGTATAGATAGGGGGGGTAATCAGCCCCAGCATTTT
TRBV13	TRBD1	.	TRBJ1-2	CASSWTGTGLYGYTF	TGTGCCAGCAGCTGGACCGGGACAGGACTTTATGGCTACACCTTC
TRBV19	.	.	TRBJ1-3	CASSRVEIRGNTIYF	TGTGCCAGTAGTCGGGTGGAGATCCGTGGAAACACCATATATTTT
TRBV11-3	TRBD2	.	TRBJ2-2	CASSQQFPIAGKNTGELFF	TGTGCCAGCAGCCAACAATTTCCGATAGCGGGGAAGAACACCGGGGAGCTGTTTTTT
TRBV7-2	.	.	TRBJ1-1	CASSGQLNTEAFF	TGTGCCAGCAGCGGACAGTTGAACACTGAAGCTTTCTTT
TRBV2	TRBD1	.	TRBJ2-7	CASFGQAAGEQYF	TGTGCCAGCTTCGGACAGGCCGCGGGCGAGCAGTACTTC
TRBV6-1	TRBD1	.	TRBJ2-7	CASNFGQGNYEQYF	TGTGCCAGCAACTTTGGACAGGGGAACTACGAGCAGTACTTC
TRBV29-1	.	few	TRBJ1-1	CSVTGTLNTEAFF	TGCAGCGTTACCGGGACACTAAACACTGAAGCTTTCTTT
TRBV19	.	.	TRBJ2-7	CASTGPTSYEQYF	TGTGCCAGCACCGGTCCGACTTCCTACGAGCAGTACTTC
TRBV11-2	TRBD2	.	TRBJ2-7	CASQAGVMQYF	TGTGCCAGCCAGGCGGGAGTAATGCAGTACTTC
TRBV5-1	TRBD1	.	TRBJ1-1	CASSSDQGENTEAFF	TGCGCCAGCAGCTCCGATCAGGGGGAGAACACTGAAGCTTTCTTT
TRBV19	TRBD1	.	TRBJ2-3	CASSPSGQGGDTQYF	TGTGCCAGTAGTCCCTCGGGACAGGGTGGGGATACGCAGTATTTT
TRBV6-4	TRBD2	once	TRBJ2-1	CASSFRGGGDEQFF	TGTGCCAGCAGTTTCCGCGGGGGGGGTGATGAGCAGTTCTTC
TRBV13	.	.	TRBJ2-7	CASSLAGASYEQYF	TGTGCCAGCAGCTTAGCAGGGGCCTCCTACGAGCAGTACTTC